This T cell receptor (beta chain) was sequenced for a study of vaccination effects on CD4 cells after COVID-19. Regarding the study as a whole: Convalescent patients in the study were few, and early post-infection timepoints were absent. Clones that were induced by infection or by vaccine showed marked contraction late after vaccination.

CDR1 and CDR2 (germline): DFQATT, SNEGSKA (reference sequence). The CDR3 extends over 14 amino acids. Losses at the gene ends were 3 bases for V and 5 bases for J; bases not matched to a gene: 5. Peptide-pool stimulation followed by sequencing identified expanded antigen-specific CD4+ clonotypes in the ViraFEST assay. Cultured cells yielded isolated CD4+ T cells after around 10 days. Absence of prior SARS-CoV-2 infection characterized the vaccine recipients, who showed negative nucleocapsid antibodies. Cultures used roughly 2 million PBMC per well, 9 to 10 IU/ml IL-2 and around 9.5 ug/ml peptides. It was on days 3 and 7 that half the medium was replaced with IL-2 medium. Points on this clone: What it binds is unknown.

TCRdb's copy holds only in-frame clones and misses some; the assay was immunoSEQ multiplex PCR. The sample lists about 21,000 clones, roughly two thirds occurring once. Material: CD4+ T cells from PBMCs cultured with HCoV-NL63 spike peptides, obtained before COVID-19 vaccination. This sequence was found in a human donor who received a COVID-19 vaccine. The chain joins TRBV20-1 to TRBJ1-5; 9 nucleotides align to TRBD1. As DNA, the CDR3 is TGCAGTGCTAGTCCGGACAGGGGCCATCAGCCCCAGCATTTT. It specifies CSASPDRGHQPQHF.